This T cell receptor (beta chain) was sequenced for a study of T cells in Graves' hyperthyroidism and ophthalmopathy. As for the study in general: Blood was drawn when the patient was first diagnosed and still untreated.

It was RNA transcripts that yielded the amplified TCR beta CDR3 regions. HTBI primers were used for first-round RT-PCR of the TCR CDR3. TCRdb fed the multiplex PCR reads into MiXCR, producing one record per CDR3 protein. The sample consists of 300,000 to 500,000 distinct CDR3 sequences, roughly 13% of them appearing once. This clonotype was seen more than once but under ten times. With duration under 3 months, ophthalmopathy was active: Clinical Activity Score at least 3, NOSPECS at least 4. Fresh peripheral blood, about 9.3 ml, yielded the PBMCs. V lost 5 bases, J lost 2 bases, and 4 bases stayed unmatched. Germline loops: CDR1 KGHDR, CDR2 SFDVKD. The CDR3 is 14 residues long.

Sequencing was carried out using blood. The gene calls are TRBV24-1 and TRBJ2-5; 7 bases match TRBD2. The receptor's source is a man aged 50-59 years with Graves' ophthalmopathy. The CDR3 nucleotides read TGTGCCACCAGTGTAACGGGAGGTCAAGAGACCCAGTACTTC. Translated: CATSVTGGQETQYF.